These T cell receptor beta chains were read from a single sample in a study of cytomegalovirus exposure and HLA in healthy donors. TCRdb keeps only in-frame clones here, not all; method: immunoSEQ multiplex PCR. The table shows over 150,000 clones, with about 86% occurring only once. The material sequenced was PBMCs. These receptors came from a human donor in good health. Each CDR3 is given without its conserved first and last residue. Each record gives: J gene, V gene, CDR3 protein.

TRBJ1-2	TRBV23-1	ASSQGGQGNYGYT
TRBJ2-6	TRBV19	ASSFRTGRSGANVLT
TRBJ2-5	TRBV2	ASQPSGPQETQY
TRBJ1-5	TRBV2	ASNRRDNQPQH
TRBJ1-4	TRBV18	ASSPPRGRKEKLF
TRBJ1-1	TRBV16	ASSEDRNTEAF
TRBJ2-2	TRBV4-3	ASSQDGGQNTGELF
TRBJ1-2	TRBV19	ASSPGQVRSGYT
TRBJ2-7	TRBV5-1	ASSPTLTGYPHEQY
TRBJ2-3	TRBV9	ASSALPTDNAASTDTQY
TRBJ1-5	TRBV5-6	ASSLFNREGQPQH
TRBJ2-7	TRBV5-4	ASSYIRHEQY
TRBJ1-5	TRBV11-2	ASSLDSGTGNQPQH
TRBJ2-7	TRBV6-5	ASSHEQGAGNEQY
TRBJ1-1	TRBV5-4	ASSPVQGLNTEAF
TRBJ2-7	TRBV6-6	ASSARGPSYEQY
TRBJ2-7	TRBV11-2	ASSLSGQTFYEQY
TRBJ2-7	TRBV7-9	ASSNRDRGHYEQY
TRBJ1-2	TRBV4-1	ASSQVRQALGYGYT
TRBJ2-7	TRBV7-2	ASSLGQGLYEQY
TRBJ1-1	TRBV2	ASRKSVTGLTAF
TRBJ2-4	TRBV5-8	ASSTGTGGFRNIQY
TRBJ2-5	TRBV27	ASSSASGGDYETQY
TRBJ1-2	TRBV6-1	ASSVVLTDTGYT
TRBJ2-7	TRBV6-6	ASSPGTSGSYEQY
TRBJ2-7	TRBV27	ASSYQGYEQY
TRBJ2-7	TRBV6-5	ASSNPTSREQY
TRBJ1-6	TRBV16	ASSQYAYRNSPLH
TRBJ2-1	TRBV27	ASRARLGTSGSSYNEQF
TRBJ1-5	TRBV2	ASSPPRAGGQPQH
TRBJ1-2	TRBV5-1	ASSLTGGSLYGYT
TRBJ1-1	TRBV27	ASRPGQGASRAF
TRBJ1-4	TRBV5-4	ASSLGSEKLF
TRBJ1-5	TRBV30	AWSGYVGTGAQPQH
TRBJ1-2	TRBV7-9	ASSFGATGYGYT
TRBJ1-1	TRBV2	ASRSPRENTEAF
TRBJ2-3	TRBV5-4	ASSFRAPSTDTQY
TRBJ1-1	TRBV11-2	ASSLGAGSEAF
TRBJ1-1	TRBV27	ASSLSTGGAEGTEAF
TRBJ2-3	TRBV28	ASRNTGTGFDTQY
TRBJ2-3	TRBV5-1	ASSYGPGLDTDTQY
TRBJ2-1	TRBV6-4	ASSVSRSYNEQF
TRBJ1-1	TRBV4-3	ASSLGTGGGNTEAF
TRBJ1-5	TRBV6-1	ASRIQVPSNQPQH
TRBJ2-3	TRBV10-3	AISERGTTDTQY
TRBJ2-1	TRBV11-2	ASSSRGGARASYNEQF
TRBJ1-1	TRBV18	ASSKGQGGTEAF
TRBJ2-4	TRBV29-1	SVKPQGGPGSGQY
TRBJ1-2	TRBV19	ASKGYDYGYT
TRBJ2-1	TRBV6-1	ASSDTGGGEQF
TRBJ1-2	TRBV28	ASSLGLRGYGYT
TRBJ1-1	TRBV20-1	SAYMNTEAF
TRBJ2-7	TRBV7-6	ASSRTWDSYEQY
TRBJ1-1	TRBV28	ASSLSFSTEAF
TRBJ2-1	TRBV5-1	ASSFRGESYNEQF